The 22 T cell receptor beta chains below all came from one sample that was sequenced in a study of T cell responses to AZD1222 COVID-19 vaccine. TCRdb keeps only in-frame clones here, not all; method: immunoSEQ multiplex PCR. The sample yields roughly 120,000 clones, almost 90% seen once. The material sequenced was peripheral blood, taken on day 0 of AZD1222 vaccination. Source of these receptors: an adult in good health.

The chain has TRBV3-1 (or the pseudogene TRBV3-2) and TRBJ1-6; D not certain. V lost 4 bases and J 7 bases, leaving 14 bases between the germline ends. Looked up from germline, CDR1 is LGHDT and CDR2 is YNNKEL (reference sequence). The CDR3 consists of 15 residues. The CDR3 loop is CASSPSLSPNSPLHF. The DNA for the CDR3 is TGTGCCAGCAGCCCTTCATTGTCCCCAAATTCACCCCTCCACTTT.

This chain connects TRBV7-9 to TRBJ2-7; 7 bases agree with TRBD1. The CDR3 loop spans 14 amino acids. Germline CDR1 SEHNR, CDR2 FQNEAQ (reference sequence). The V gene end was trimmed by 5 bases and the J gene end by 2 bases; junction bases not matched to a gene: 6. The CDR3 DNA sequence: TGTGCCAGCAGCCCACGGGGACAGCCCTACGAGCAGTACTTC. It is translated as CASSPRGQPYEQYF.

The rearrangement links TRBV7-2 to TRBJ1-5; tentatively, D is TRBD1 (5 bases). Germline CDR1 and CDR2: SGHTA and FQGNSA. V was shortened by 5 bases and J by 4 bases, with 15 bases between the two germline ends. This CDR3 spans 15 amino acids. The chain's CDR3 is CASSPQRDANQPQHF. The CDR3 DNA sequence: TGTGCCAGCAGCCCCCAACGGGACGCGAATCAGCCCCAGCATTTT.

This clone has only a few counts. The genes are TRBV27 and TRBJ2-1; 11 nucleotides match TRBD1. The CDR3 covers 16 residues. J gave up 9 bases and V 4 bases, and 11 bases lay outside the gene matches. Germline V gene lookup returns CDR1 MNHEY and CDR2 SMNVEV (reference sequence). The CDR3 DNA follows: TGTGCCAGCAGTTACCCTTCCGGGACAGGGGGTAGTGAGCAGTTCTTC. This sequence encodes CASSYPSGTGGSEQFF.

V and J are TRBV7-3 and TRBJ1-1, with 8 nucleotides matching TRBD1. This CDR3 is built from 14 residues. Germline CDR1 reads SGHTA; CDR2 reads FQGTGA. The J segment lost 3 bases and the V segment lost 4 bases, leaving 4 bases of the junction unmatched. The CDR3 region is CASSYGQGHTEAFF. CDR3 in DNA: TGTGCCAGCAGCTACGGACAGGGTCACACTGAAGCTTTCTTT.

This clone showed up just a few times. The genes are TRBV30 and TRBJ1-5, with 7 nucleotides matching TRBD1. V lost 0 bases, J lost 5 bases, and 13 bases stayed unmatched. The CDR3 extends over 17 amino acids. The germline gives CDR1 GTSNPN, CDR2 SVGIG (reference sequence). DNA for the CDR3: TGTGCCTGGAGTGTAAGGCAGGGGGGCAAGGGCGATCAGCCCCAGCATTTT. Translated, it gives CAWSVRQGGKGDQPQHF.

V usage is TRBV3-1 (or the pseudogene TRBV3-2) and J usage is TRBJ2-1; either TRBD1 or TRBD2 may supply D (5 bases each). Trimming pared 1 base from V and 10 bases from J, leaving 11 bases between. Germline V gives CDR1 LGHDT, CDR2 YNNKEL (reference sequence). The CDR3 loop spans 13 amino acids. The CDR3 DNA sequence: TGTGCCAGCAGCCAAGGCAGGTGGGACGAGCAGTTCTTC. Translating gives CASSQGRWDEQFF.

CDR3 DNA: TGTGCCAGCAGCCCCTCCCCGTCTGCCACAGGGGGCGCGGGTAGCAATCAGCCCCAGCATTTT. Translated, it gives CASSPSPSATGGAGSNQPQHF. The chain has TRBV4-2 and TRBJ1-5; 9 bases are a match to TRBD1. The germline CDR1 and CDR2 sequences are LGHNA and YNFKEQ. CDR3 size: 21 residues. Trimming took 4 bases from V and 0 from J; bases not matched to a gene: 19.

The genes are TRBV5-1 and TRBJ2-7, with 9 bases identical to TRBD1. The germline CDR1 and CDR2 sequences are SGHRS and YFSETQ. CDR3 length: 17 amino acids. Losses at the gene ends were 0 bases for V and 4 bases for J; bases not matched to a gene: 11. The DNA of the CDR3 is TGCGCCAGCAGCTTGGGGGGCGGGGACAGGGCTCATTACGAGCAGTACTTC. It translates to CASSLGGGDRAHYEQYF.

This sequence joins TRBV12-3 or TRBV12-4 and TRBJ1-4; D uncertain. The CDR3 length is 13 residues. Trimming stripped 7 bases from V and 5 bases from J, with 11 bases between. In DNA, the CDR3 is TGTGCCAGCAAAGGAACAGCAAATGAAAAACTGTTTTTT. Translating gives CASKGTANEKLFF.

The chain has TRBV15 and TRBJ1-2; D not certain. The length of the CDR3 is 16 residues. With 0 bases removed from V and 8 bases from J, the gap between germline ends came to 19 bases. Germline V gene lookup returns CDR1 LNHNV and CDR2 YYDKDF (reference sequence). The DNA of the CDR3 is TGTGCCACCAGCAGAGATATGGGAGGGCTGATAAGGGGCTACACCTTC. Its protein product is CATSRDMGGLIRGYTF.

The rearrangement uses TRBV27 and TRBJ1-6, with D hard to call. The V gene's germline CDR1 is MNHEY and CDR2 SMNVEV (reference sequence). Trimming stripped 3 bases from V and 7 bases from J, with 16 bases between. The CDR3 runs to 16 residues. CDR3 sequence: CASSFYPGSGNSPLHF. The CDR3 DNA is TGTGCCAGCAGTTTTTACCCAGGATCTGGGAATTCACCCCTCCACTTT.

The rearrangement uses TRBV19 and TRBJ1-1; D call uncertain. CDR3 length equals 12 residues. V was shortened by 0 bases and J by 2 bases, with 1 base between the two germline ends. The germline CDR1 and CDR2 sequences are LNHDA and SQIVND (reference sequence). The CDR3 loop reads CASSIENTEAFF. In nucleotides, the CDR3 is TGTGCCAGTAGTATAGAAAACACTGAAGCTTTCTTT.

The chain is built from TRBV4-1 and TRBJ2-1, with 8 bases aligning to TRBD2. This CDR3 has 17 amino acids. Germline loops: CDR1 MGHRA, CDR2 YSYEKL. V shed 4 bases and J 4 bases; nucleotides not matched to a gene: 12. The CDR3 region has the DNA TGCGCCAGCAGCCTTGGCCGGGCGGGGGGCCGATACAATGAGCAGTTCTTC. Protein: CASSLGRAGGRYNEQFF.

This chain links TRBV10-3 with TRBJ1-1, with D perhaps matching TRBD1 (6 bases). This CDR3 is 13 amino acids long. Germline CDR1 reads ENHRY; CDR2 reads SYGVKD. The germline V and J ends were trimmed by 7 bases and 1 base, with 10 bases remaining between them. CDR3 in DNA: TGTGCCATCACCCAACAGGGGAACACTGAAGCTTTCTTT. Translating gives CAITQQGNTEAFF.

The gene calls are TRBV7-9 and TRBJ2-5, with 8 bases aligning to TRBD2. V was pared by 5 bases and J by 1 base, with 3 bases of the junction left unmatched. CDR1 and CDR2 (germline): SEHNR, FQNEAQ (reference sequence). The CDR3 sequence is 14 residues long. The CDR3 sequence: CASSGTSFQETQYF. The CDR3 nucleotides are TGTGCCAGCAGCGGGACTAGTTTCCAAGAGACCCAGTACTTC.

This clone was recorded a few times. The chain has TRBV23-1 and TRBJ1-2; 8 nucleotides align to TRBD1. TRBV23-1 is treated as an ORF (open reading frame) with a function not yet certain. This CDR3 has 16 residues. The V segment lost 3 bases and the J segment 4 bases; nucleotides outside the gene matches: 10. The CDR3 DNA reads TGCGCCAGCAGTCACCGGAACAGGGGGTCAGCCTATGGCTACACCTTC. It is translated as CASSHRNRGSAYGYTF.

The chain combines TRBV6-4 with TRBJ2-3; TRBD2 agrees at 11 bases. The CDR3 loop spans 15 amino acids. Per the germline V gene, CDR1 is MRHNA and CDR2 is SNTAGT. V shed 6 bases, J shed 5 bases, and the junction held 7 bases outside the gene matches. CDR3 sequence reads: CASSLAGGDEDTQYF. The CDR3 region has the DNA TGTGCCAGCAGCTTAGCGGGGGGGGATGAAGATACGCAGTATTTT.

V gene TRBV6-5 combines with J gene TRBJ1-3; D possibly corresponds to TRBD1 (6 bases). The V gene lost 7 bases and the J gene lost 3 bases, with 13 bases spanning the gap. The length of the CDR3 is 14 residues. The germline CDR1 and CDR2 sequences are MNHEY and SVGAGI. The CDR3 nucleotides are TGTGCCAGCATTGCCAGGGGTGGTGGAAACACCATATATTTT. It specifies CASIARGGGNTIYF.

The chain is built from TRBV7-3 and TRBJ2-3, with TRBD2 matching over 7 bases. The ends lost 5 bases at V and 5 bases at J; junction bases unmatched: 13. This CDR3 is 16 amino acids long. Germline assignment: CDR1 SGHTA and CDR2 FQGTGA. The DNA for the CDR3 is TGTGCCAGCAGCGCCTGGGAGGCGGGGGTCCAAGATACGCAGTATTTT. This translates into CASSAWEAGVQDTQYF.

The chain is built from TRBV7-2 and TRBJ2-3; 8 bases match TRBD2. Trimming cost V 3 bases and J 4 bases; bases outside gene matches: 9. CDR1 is SGHTA, CDR2 FQGNSA, per germline. The CDR3 sequence is 16 residues long. CDR3 bases: TGTGCCAGCAGCTTCCGGGAGGGGTGGAGCGCAGATACGCAGTATTTT. Encoded protein: CASSFREGWSADTQYF. The whole variable domain, remainder taken from reference TRBV7-2 and TRBJ2-3, is GAGVSQSPSNKVTEKGKDVELRCDPISGHTALYWYRQSLGQGLEFLIYFQGNSAPDKSGLPSDRFSAERTGGSVSTLTIQRTQQEDSAVYLCASSFREGWSADTQYFGPGTRLTVL.

The chain recombines TRBV20-1 with TRBJ1-1; D unclear. Trimming removed 3 bases at V and 6 bases at J, with 17 bases between. Germline V gene data show CDR1 as DFQATT and CDR2 as SNEGSKA (reference sequence). The CDR3 consists of 14 residues. The CDR3 DNA follows: TGCAGTGCTAGTATTCCCAGCGGGAGCCCTGAAGCTTTCTTT. This sequence encodes CSASIPSGSPEAFF.